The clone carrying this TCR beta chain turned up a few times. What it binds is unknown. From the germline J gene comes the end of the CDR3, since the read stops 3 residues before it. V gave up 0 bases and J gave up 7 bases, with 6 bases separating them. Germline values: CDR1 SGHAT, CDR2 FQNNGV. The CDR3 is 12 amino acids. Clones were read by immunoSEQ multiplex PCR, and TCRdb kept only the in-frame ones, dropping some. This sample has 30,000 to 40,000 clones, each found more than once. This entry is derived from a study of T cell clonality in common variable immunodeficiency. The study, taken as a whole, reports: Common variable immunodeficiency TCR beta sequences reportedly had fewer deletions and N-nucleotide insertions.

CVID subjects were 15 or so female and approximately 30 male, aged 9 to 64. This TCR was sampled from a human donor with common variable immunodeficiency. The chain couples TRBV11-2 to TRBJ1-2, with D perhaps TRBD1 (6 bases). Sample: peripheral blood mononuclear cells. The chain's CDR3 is CASSLDRGGYTF. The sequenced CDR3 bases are TGTGCCAGCAGCTTAGACAGGGGTGGC.